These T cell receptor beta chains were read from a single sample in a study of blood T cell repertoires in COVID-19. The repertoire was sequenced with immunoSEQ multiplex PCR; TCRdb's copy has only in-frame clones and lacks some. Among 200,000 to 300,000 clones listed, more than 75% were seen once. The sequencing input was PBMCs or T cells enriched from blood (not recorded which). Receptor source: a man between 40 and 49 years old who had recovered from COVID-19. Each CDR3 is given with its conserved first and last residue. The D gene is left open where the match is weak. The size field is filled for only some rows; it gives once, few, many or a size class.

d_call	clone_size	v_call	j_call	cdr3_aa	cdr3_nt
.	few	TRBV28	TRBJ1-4	CASSPLSSTGPNEKLFF	TGTGCCAGCAGTCCCCTATCCTCAACAGGTCCTAATGAAAAACTGTTTTTT
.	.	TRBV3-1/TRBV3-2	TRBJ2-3	CASSQERGGVADTQYF	TGTGCCAGCAGCCAAGAGCGAGGGGGAGTGGCAGATACGCAGTATTTT
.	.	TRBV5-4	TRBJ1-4	CASSFAGVATNEKLFF	TGTGCCAGCAGCTTCGCTGGTGTAGCAACTAATGAAAAACTGTTTTTT
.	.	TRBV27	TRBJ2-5	CASSLGRGFLWETQYF	TGTGCCAGCAGTTTGGGGCGGGGATTCTTATGGGAGACCCAGTACTTC
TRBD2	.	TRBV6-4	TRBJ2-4	CASSDFPGSGRHLAKNIQYF	TGTGCCAGCAGTGACTTCCCGGGTAGCGGGAGGCATCTAGCCAAAAACATTCAGTACTTC
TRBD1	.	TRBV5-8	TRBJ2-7	CASSLVGQGAYEQYF	TGTGCCAGCAGCTTGGTTGGACAGGGGGCTTATGAGCAGTACTTC
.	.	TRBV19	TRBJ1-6	CASSMMAASPLHF	TGTGCCAGTAGTATGATGGCGGCTTCACCCCTCCACTTT
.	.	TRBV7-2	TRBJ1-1	CASSEYRGGTEAFF	TGTGCCAGCAGCGAATACCGGGGGGGTACTGAAGCTTTCTTT
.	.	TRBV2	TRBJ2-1	CASSQAIYNEQFF	TGTGCCAGCAGTCAAGCCATCTACAATGAGCAGTTCTTC
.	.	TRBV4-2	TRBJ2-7	CASSQPQGSSYEQYF	TGTGCCAGCAGCCAACCCCAGGGGTCTTCCTACGAGCAGTACTTC
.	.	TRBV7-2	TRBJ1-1	CASRWGSWATTEAFF	TGTGCCAGCAGGTGGGGCTCGTGGGCCACCACTGAAGCTTTCTTT
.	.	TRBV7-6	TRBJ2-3	CASSPGNTDTQYF	TGTGCCAGCAGCCCAGGGAACACAGATACGCAGTATTTT
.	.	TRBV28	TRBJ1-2	CATVQNYGYTF	TGTGCCACCGTACAGAACTATGGCTACACCTTC
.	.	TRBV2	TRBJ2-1	CASSDAGRPEQFF	TGTGCCAGCAGTGATGCAGGGCGTCCTGAGCAGTTCTTC
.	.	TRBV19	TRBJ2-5	CASSDAGVTQYF	TGTGCCAGTAGTGACGCCGGGGTGACCCAGTACTTC
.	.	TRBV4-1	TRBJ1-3	CASSQVIASGNTIYF	TGCGCCAGCAGCCAAGTAATAGCCTCTGGAAACACCATATATTTT
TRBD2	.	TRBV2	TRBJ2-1	CASSEWDSGRNEQFF	TGTGCCAGCAGTGAATGGGATAGCGGGAGAAATGAGCAGTTCTTC
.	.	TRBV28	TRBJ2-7	CASSLDSSYEQYF	TGTGCCAGCAGTTTGGACAGCTCCTACGAGCAGTACTTC
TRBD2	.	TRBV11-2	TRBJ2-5	CASSQGLGETQYF	TGTGCCAGCAGCCAGGGACTAGGGGAGACCCAGTACTTC
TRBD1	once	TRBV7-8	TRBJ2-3	CASSSWGTGGRSDTQYF	TGTGCCAGCAGCTCGTGGGGGACAGGGGGCCGTTCAGATACGCAGTATTTT
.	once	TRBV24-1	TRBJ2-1	CAAARSSYNEQFF	TGTGCCGCCGCCCGCAGCTCCTACAATGAGCAGTTCTTC
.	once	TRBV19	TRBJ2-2	CASTSPDFSNTGELFF	TGTGCCAGTACCTCTCCGGACTTTTCGAACACCGGGGAGCTGTTTTTT
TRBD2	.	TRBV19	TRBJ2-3	CASSIAPLAGTDTQYF	TGTGCCAGTAGTATAGCCCCACTAGCGGGCACAGATACGCAGTATTTT
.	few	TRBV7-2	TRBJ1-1	CASSPSSGTNTEAFF	TGTGCCAGCAGCCCCTCGTCGGGAACGAACACTGAAGCTTTCTTT
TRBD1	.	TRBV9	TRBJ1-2	CASSGGQGYGYTF	TGTGCCAGCAGCGGGGGACAGGGGTATGGCTACACCTTC
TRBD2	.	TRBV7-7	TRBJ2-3	CASSLDSSGGNTQYF	TGTGCTAGCAGCTTAGATTCTAGCGGGGGGAATACGCAGTATTTT
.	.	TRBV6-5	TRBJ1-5	CASSPTYSNQPQHF	TGTGCCAGCAGTCCCACATATAGCAATCAGCCCCAGCATTTT
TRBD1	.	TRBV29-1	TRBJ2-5	CSVLRTTGRETQYF	TGCAGCGTCCTAAGGACGACAGGGCGAGAGACCCAGTACTTC
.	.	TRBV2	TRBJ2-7	CASSLDGEQYF	TGTGCCAGCAGTCTAGACGGCGAGCAGTACTTC
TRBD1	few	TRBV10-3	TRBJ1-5	CAISELQGGYQPQHF	TGTGCCATCAGTGAGTTACAGGGGGGATATCAGCCCCAGCATTTT
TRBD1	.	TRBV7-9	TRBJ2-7	CASSPRTGQTLGEQYF	TGTGCCAGCAGCCCCCGGACAGGACAGACCCTTGGCGAGCAGTACTTC
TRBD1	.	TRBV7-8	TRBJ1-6	CASSFATGLYNSPLHF	TGTGCCAGCAGCTTCGCGACAGGGCTATATAATTCACCCCTCCACTTT
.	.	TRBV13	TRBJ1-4	CASSSVAIEKLFF	TGTGCCAGCAGCTCGGTCGCCATTGAAAAACTGTTTTTT
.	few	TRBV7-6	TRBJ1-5	CASSLSGRGVHPQHF	TGTGCCAGCAGCTTAAGCGGGCGGGGCGTCCACCCCCAGCATTTT
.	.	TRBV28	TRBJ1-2	CASRVTGNRYGYTF	TGTGCCAGCAGGGTAACAGGGAATCGCTATGGCTACACCTTC
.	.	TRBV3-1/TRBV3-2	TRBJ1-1	CASSQVFRSPSGTEAFF	TGTGCCAGCAGCCAAGTTTTTAGGAGTCCCTCCGGCACTGAAGCTTTCTTT
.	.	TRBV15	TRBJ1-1	CATSRATSSLRAFF	TGTGCCACCAGCAGAGCCACTTCTTCTCTGAGGGCTTTCTTT
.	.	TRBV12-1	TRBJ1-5	CASSQQAPRTNSNQPQHF	TGTGCCAGCAGTCAACAGGCCCCGCGAACCAATAGCAATCAGCCCCAGCATTTT
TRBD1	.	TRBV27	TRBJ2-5	CASSLSADRVLTQYF	TGTGCCAGCAGTTTATCGGCGGACAGGGTCCTGACCCAGTACTTC
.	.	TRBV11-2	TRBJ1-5	CASSLDGHSNQPQHF	TGTGCCAGCAGCTTAGACGGACATAGCAATCAGCCCCAGCATTTT
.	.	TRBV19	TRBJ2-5	CASSGRQETQYF	TGTGCCAGTAGTGGCCGCCAAGAGACCCAGTACTTC
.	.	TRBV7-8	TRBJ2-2	CASRKGRGWTGELFF	TGTGCCAGCAGGAAGGGGCGGGGATGGACCGGGGAGCTGTTTTTT
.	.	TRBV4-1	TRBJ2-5	CASSQKPGILYQETQYF	TGCGCCAGCAGCCAGAAACCAGGGATTCTGTACCAAGAGACCCAGTACTTC
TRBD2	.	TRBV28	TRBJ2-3	CASSVSGRGTDTQYF	TGTGCCAGCAGCGTTAGCGGGAGGGGCACAGATACGCAGTATTTT
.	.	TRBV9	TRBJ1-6	CASSVGGEANSPLHF	TGTGCCAGCAGCGTTGGAGGGGAGGCGAATTCACCCCTCCACTTT
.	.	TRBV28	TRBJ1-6	CASSYGGSPLHF	TGTGCCAGCAGTTACGGGGGTTCACCCCTCCACTTT
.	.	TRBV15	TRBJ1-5	CATSRDPGQPQHF	TGTGCCACCAGCAGAGATCCAGGTCAGCCCCAGCATTTT
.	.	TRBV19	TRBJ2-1	CASSRTGTGPYNEQFF	TGTGCCAGTAGCCGAACCGGGACTGGACCTTACAATGAGCAGTTCTTC
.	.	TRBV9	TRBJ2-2	CASSSRQNTGELFF	TGTGCCAGCAGCTCCCGACAGAACACCGGGGAGCTGTTTTTT
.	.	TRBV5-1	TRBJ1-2	CASSSTPGNYGYTF	TGCGCCAGCAGCTCGACTCCTGGAAACTATGGCTACACCTTC
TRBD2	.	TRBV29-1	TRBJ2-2	CSAGGTLRGGNTGELFF	TGCAGCGCCGGGGGGACCCTACGCGGGGGGAACACCGGGGAGCTGTTTTTT
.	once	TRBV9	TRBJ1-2	CASSVAPANYGYTF	TGTGCCAGCAGCGTAGCCCCAGCTAACTATGGCTACACCTTC
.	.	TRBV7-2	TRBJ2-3	CASSFGGRSLNTQYF	TGTGCCAGCAGCTTCGGGGGTCGATCCCTTAATACGCAGTATTTT
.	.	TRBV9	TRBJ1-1	CASSVAQNTEAFF	TGTGCCAGCAGCGTAGCACAGAACACTGAAGCTTTCTTT